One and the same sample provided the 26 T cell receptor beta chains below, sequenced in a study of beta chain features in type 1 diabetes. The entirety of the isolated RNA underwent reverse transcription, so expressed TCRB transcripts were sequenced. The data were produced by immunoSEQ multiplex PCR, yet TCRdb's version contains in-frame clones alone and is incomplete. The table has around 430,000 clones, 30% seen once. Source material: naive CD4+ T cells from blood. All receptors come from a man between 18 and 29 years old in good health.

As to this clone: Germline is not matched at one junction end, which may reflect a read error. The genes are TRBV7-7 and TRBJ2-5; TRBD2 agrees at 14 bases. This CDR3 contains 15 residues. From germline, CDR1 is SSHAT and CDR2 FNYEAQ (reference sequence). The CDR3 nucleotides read TGTGCTAGCAGCACAGGACTAGCGGGAGGAGAGACCCAGTACTTC. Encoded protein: CASSTGLAGGETQYF.

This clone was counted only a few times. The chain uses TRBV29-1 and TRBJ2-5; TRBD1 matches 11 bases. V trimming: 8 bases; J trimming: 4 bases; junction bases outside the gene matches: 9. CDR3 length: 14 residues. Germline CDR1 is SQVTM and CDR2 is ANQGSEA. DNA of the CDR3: TGCAGCTCCTCCGGGACAGGGGGGGGAGAGACCCAGTACTTC. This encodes CSSSGTGGGETQYF.

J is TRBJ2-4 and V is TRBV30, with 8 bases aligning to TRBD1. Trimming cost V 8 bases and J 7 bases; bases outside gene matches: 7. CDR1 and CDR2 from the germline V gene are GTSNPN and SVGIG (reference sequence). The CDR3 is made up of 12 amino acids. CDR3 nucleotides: TGTGCCGGGGGGAGACAGGGGAACATTCAGTACTTC. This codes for CAGGRQGNIQYF.

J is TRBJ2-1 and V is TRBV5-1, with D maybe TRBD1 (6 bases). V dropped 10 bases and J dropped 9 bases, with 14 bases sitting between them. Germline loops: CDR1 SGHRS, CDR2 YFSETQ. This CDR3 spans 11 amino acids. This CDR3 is CACGQGPEQFF. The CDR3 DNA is TGCGCCTGTGGGCAGGGGCCTGAGCAGTTCTTC.

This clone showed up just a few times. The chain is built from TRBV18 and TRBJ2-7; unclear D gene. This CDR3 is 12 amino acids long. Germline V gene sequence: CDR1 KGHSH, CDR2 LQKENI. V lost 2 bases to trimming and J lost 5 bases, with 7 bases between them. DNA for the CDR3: TGTGCCAGCTCACCAGTGGGTGACGAGCAGTACTTC. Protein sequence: CASSPVGDEQYF.

The CDR3 loop is CASSRGTSVTDTQYF. The CDR3 DNA is TGTGCCAGCAGCCGAGGGACTAGCGTTACAGATACGCAGTATTTT. The V gene is TRBV6-5, the J gene TRBJ2-3; the match to TRBD2 covers 10 bases. The junction had 6 bases not matched to a gene; V was cut back by 6 bases and J by 3 bases. The germline gives CDR1 MNHEY, CDR2 SVGAGI. The CDR3 runs to 15 residues.

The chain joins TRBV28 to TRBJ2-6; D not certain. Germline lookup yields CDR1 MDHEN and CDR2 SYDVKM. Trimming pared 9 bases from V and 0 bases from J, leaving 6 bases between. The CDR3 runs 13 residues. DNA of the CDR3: TGTGCCAGTGAGTCCTCTGGGGCCAACGTCCTGACTTTC. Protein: CASESSGANVLTF.

In nucleotides, the CDR3 is TGTGCCACCAGCAGAGAAGCGGGAGGGCCCCACGAGCAGTACTTC. Protein: CATSREAGGPHEQYF. The genes are TRBV15 and TRBJ2-7; 10 positions agree with TRBD2. The CDR3 contains 15 residues. Germline V gene lookup returns CDR1 LNHNV and CDR2 YYDKDF (reference sequence). The trim removed 0 bases at V and 5 bases at J, leaving 4 bases unmatched.

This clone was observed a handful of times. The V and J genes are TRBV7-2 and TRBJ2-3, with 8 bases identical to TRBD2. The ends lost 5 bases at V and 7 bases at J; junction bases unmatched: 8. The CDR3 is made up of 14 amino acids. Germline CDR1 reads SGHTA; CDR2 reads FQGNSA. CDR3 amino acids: CASSVSGRGNTQYF. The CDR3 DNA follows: TGTGCCAGCAGCGTCAGCGGGAGAGGGAATACGCAGTATTTT.

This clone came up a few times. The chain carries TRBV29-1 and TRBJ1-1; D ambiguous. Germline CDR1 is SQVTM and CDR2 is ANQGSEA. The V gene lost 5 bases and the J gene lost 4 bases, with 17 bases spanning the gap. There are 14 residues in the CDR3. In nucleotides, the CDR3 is TGCAGCGTTCACCTGACACTCCTTTCCACTGAAGCTTTCTTT. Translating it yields CSVHLTLLSTEAFF.

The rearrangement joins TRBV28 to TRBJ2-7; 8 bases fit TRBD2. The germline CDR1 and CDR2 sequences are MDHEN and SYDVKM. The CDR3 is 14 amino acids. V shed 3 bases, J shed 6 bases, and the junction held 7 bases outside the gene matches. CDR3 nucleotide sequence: TGTGCCAGCAGTTTCTCGGGAGGGCCGGCCGAGCAGTACTTC. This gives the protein CASSFSGGPAEQYF.

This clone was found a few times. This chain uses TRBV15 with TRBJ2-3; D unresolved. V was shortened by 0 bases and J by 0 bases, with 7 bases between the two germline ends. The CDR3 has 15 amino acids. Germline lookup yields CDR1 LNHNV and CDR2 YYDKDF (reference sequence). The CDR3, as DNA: TGTGCCACCAGCAGAGAAGGGTACAGCACAGATACGCAGTATTTT. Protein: CATSREGYSTDTQYF.

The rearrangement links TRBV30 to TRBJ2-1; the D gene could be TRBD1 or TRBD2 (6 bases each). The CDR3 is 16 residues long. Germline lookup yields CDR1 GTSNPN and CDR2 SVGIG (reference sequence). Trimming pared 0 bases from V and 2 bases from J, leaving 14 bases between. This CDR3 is CAWSVLRGTPYNEQFF. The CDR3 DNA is TGTGCCTGGAGTGTACTACGGGGGACACCCTACAATGAGCAGTTCTTC.

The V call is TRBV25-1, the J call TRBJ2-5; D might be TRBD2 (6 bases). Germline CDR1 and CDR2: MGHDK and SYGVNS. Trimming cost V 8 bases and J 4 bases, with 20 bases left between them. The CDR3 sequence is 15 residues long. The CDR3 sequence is CASEGTPEFGETQYF. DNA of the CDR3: TGTGCCAGCGAAGGGACTCCCGAGTTCGGAGAGACCCAGTACTTC.

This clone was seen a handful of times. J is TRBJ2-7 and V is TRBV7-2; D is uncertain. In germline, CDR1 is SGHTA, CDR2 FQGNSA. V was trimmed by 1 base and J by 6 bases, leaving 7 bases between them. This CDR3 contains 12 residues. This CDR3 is CASSLDWREQYF. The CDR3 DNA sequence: TGTGCCAGCAGCTTAGATTGGCGCGAGCAGTACTTC.

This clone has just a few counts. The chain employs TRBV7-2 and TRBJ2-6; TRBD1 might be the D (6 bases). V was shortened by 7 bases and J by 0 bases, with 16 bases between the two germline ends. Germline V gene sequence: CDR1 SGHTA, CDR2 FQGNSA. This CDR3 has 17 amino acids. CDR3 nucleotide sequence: TGTGCCAGCACCTCCAACAAAGGGGGCTCTGGGGCCAACGTCCTGACTTTC. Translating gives CASTSNKGGSGANVLTF.

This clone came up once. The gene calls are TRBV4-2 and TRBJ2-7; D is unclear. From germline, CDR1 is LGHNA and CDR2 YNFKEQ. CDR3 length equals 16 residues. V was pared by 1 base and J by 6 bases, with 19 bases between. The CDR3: CASSQVAGQPRFEQYF. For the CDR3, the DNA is TGTGCCAGCAGCCAAGTAGCTGGTCAGCCCCGTTTCGAGCAGTACTTC.

The CDR3 reads CASSTGPYSGNTIYF. The CDR3 DNA follows: TGTGCCAGCAGCACAGGACCGTACTCTGGAAACACCATATATTTT. The rearrangement joins TRBV9 to TRBJ1-3; possibly TRBD1 for D (5 bases). The germline CDR1 and CDR2 sequences are SGDLS and YYNGEE. The CDR3 contains 15 residues. V lost 4 bases, J lost 0 bases, and 11 bases lay in between. Full variable domain (remainder filled in from reference TRBV9 and TRBJ1-3): DSGVTQTPKHLITATGQRVTLRCSPRSGDLSVYWYQQSLDQGLQFLIQYYNGEERAKGNILERFSAQQFPDLHSELNLSSLELGDSALYFCASSTGPYSGNTIYFGEGSWLTVV.

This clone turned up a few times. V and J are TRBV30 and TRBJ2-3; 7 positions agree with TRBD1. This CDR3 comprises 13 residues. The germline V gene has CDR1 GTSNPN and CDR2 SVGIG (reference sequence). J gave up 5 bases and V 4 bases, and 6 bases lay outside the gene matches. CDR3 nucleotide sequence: TGTGCCTGGATGGGACAGTTGGGAGATACGCAGTATTTT. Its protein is CAWMGQLGDTQYF.

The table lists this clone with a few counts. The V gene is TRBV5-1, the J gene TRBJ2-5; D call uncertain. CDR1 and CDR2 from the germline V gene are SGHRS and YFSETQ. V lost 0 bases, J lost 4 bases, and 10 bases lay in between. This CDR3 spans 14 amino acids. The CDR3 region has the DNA TGCGCCAGCAGCTTGGGCACTCCATCAGAGACCCAGTACTTC. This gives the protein CASSLGTPSETQYF.

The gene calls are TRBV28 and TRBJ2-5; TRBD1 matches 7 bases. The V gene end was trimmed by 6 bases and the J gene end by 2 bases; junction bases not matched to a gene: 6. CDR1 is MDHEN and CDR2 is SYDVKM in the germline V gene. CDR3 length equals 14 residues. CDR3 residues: CASSRDRDQETQYF. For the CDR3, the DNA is TGTGCCAGCAGCCGTGACAGGGATCAAGAGACCCAGTACTTC. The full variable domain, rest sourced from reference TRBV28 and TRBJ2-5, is DVKVTQSSRYLVKRTGEKVFLECVQDMDHENMFWYRQDPGLGLRLIYFSYDVKMKEKGDIPEGYSVSREKKERFSLILESASTNQTSMYLCASSRDRDQETQYFGPGTRLLVL.

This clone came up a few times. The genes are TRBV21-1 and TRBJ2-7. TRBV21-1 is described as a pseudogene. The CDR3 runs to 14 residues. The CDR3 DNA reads TGTGCCAGCAGCAACGGGACCCGCGGCGACGAGCAGTACTTC. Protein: CASSNGTRGDEQYF.

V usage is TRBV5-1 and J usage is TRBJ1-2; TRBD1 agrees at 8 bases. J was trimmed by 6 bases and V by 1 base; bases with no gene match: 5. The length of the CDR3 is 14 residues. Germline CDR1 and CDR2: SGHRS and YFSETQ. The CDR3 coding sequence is TGCGCCAGCAGCTTGTGGACAGGGAGGCATGGCTACACCTTC. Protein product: CASSLWTGRHGYTF.

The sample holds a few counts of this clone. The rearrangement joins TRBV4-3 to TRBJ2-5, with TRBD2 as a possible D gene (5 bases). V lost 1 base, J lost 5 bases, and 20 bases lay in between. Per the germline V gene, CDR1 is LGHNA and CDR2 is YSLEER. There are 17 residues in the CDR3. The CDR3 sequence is CASSQGLVRAIDETQYF. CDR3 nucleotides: TGCGCCAGCAGCCAAGGTTTAGTGAGGGCCATCGATGAGACCCAGTACTTC.

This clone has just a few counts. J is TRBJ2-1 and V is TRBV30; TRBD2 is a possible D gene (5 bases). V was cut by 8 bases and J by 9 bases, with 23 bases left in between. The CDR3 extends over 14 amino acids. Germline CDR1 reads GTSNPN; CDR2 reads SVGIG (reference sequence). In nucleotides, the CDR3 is TGTGCCGTTAGAGTCGCTAGCCCCTATGGTGAGCAGTTCTTC. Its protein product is CAVRVASPYGEQFF.

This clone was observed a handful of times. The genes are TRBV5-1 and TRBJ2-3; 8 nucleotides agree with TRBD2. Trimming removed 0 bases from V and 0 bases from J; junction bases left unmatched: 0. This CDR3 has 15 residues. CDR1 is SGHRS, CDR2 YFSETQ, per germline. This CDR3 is CASSLASGSTDTQYF. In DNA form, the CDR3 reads TGCGCCAGCAGCTTGGCTAGCGGGAGCACAGATACGCAGTATTTT.